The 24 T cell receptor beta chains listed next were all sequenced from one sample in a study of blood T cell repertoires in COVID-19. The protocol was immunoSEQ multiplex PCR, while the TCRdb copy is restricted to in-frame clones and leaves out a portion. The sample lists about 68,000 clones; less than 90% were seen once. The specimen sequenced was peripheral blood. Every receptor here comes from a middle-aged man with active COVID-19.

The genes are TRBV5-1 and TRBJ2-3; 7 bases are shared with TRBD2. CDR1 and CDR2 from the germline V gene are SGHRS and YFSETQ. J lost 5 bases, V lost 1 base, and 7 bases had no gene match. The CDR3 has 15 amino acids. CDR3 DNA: TGCGCCAGCAGCTTGTTGGCGGGAGTCGGAGATACGCAGTATTTT. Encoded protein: CASSLLAGVGDTQYF.

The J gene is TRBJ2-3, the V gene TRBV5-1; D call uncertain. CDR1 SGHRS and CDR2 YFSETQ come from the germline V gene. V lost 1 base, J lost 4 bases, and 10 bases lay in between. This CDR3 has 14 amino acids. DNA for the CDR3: TGCGCCAGCAGCTTGATGAATCAGGCAGATACGCAGTATTTT. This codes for CASSLMNQADTQYF. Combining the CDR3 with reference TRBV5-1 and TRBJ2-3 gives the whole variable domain KAGVTQTPRYLIKTRGQQVTLSCSPISGHRSVSWYQQTPGQGLQFLFEYFSETQRNKGNFPGRFSGRQFSNSRSEMNVSTLELGDSALYLCASSLMNQADTQYFGPGTRLTVL.

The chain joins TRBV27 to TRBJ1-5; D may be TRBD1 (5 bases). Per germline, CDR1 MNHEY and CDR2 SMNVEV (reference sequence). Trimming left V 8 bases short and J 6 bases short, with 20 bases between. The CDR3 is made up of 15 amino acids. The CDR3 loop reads CASCPRQPVGQPQHF. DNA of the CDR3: TGTGCCAGCTGCCCCCGACAGCCCGTGGGTCAGCCCCAGCATTTT.

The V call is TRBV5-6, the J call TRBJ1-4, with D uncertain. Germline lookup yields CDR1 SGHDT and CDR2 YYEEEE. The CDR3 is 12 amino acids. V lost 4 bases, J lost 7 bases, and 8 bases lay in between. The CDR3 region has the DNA TGTGCCAGCAGCAAAAGCGGTGAAAAACTGTTTTTT. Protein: CASSKSGEKLFF.

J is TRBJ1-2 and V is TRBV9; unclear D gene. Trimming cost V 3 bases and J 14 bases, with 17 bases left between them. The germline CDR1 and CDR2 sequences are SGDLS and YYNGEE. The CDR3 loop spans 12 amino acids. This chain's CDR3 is CASSGRPATRTF. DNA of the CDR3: TGTGCCAGCAGCGGCCGTCCGGCCACGAGGACCTTC.

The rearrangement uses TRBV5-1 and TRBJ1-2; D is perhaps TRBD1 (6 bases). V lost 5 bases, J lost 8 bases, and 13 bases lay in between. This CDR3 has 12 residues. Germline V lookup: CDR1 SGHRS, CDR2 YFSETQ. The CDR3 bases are TGCGCCAGCAGAGTCAACAGGGACGGCTACACCTTC. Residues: CASRVNRDGYTF.

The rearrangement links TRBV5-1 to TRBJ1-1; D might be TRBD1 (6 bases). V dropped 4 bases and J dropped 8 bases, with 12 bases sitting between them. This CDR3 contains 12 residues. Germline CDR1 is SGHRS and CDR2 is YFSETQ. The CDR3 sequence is CASSIGGLEAFF. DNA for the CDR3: TGCGCCAGCAGCATCGGGGGGCTGGAAGCTTTCTTT.

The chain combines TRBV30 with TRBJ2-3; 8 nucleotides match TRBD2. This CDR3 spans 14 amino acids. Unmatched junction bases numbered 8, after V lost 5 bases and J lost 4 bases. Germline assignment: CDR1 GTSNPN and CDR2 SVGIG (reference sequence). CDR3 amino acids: CAWSRGLVPDTQYF. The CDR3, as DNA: TGTGCCTGGTCCCGGGGACTAGTCCCAGATACGCAGTATTTT.

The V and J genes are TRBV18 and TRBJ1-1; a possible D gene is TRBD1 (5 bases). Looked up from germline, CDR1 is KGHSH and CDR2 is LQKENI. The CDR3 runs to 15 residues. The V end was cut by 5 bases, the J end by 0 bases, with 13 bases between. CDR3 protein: CASSSFTGMNTEAFF. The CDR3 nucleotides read TGTGCCAGCTCATCTTTTACAGGAATGAACACTGAAGCTTTCTTT.

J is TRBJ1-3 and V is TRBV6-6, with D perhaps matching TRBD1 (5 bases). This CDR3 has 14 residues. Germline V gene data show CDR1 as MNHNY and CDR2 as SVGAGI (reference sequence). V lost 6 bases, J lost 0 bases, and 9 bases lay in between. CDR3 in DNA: TGTGCCAGCAGCAGGGTCTCCTCTGGAAACACCATATATTTT. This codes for CASSRVSSGNTIYF.

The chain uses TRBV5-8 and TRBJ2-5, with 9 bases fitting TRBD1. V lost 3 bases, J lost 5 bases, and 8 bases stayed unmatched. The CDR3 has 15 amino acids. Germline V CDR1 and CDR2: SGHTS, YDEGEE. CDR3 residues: CASSWGQGRQETQYF. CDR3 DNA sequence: TGTGCCAGCAGCTGGGGACAGGGACGTCAGGAGACCCAGTACTTC.

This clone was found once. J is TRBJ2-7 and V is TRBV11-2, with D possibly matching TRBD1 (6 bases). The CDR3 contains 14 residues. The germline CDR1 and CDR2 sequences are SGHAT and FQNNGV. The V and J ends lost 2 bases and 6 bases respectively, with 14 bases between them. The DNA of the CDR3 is TGTGCCAGCAGCTTATTTGGCAGGGGCGTCGAGCAGTACTTC. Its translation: CASSLFGRGVEQYF.

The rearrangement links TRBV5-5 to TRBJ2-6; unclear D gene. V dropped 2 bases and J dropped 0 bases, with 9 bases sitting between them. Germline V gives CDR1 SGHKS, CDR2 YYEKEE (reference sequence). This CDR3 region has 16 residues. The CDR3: CASSLAGRSGANVLTF. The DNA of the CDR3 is TGTGCCAGCAGCTTAGCAGGTCGCTCTGGGGCCAACGTCCTGACTTTC.

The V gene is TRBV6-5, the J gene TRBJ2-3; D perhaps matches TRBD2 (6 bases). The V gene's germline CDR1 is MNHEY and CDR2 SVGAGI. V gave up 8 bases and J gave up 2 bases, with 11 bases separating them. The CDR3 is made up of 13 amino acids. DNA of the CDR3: TGTGCCAGCGGCGGGACGGTCACAGATACGCAGTATTTT. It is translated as CASGGTVTDTQYF.

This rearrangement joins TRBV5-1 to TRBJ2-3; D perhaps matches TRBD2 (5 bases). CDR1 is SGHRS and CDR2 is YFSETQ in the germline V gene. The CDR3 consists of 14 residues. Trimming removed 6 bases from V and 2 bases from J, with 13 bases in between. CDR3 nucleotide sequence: TGCGCCAGCACGCCGGGGAAGCCCACAGATACGCAGTATTTT. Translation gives CASTPGKPTDTQYF.

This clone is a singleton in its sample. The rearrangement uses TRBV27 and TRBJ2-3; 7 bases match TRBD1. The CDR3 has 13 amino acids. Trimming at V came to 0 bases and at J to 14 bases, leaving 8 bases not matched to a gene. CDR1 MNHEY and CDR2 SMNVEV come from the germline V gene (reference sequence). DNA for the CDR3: TGTGCCAGCAGTTTATCCCGGGACAGTAGGGGGTATTTT. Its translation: CASSLSRDSRGYF.

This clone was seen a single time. The CDR3 protein is CASSFRKISYNEQFF. CDR3 nucleotides: TGTGCCAGCAGCTTTAGAAAAATTTCCTACAATGAGCAGTTCTTC. The chain employs TRBV5-4 and TRBJ2-1; D not resolved. The germline V gene has CDR1 SGHNT and CDR2 YYREEE (reference sequence). The CDR3 extends over 15 amino acids. V lost 2 bases, J lost 1 base, and 10 bases lay in between.

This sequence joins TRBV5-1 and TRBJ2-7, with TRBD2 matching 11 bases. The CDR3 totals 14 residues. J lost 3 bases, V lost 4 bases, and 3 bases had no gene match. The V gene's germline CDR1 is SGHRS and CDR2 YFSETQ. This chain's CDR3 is CASSPTSGGYEQYF. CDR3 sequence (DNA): TGCGCCAGCAGCCCCACTAGCGGGGGCTACGAGCAGTACTTC.

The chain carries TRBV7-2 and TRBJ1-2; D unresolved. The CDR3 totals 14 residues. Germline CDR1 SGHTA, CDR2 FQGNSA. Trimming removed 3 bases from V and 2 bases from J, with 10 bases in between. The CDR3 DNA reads TGTGCCAGCAGCTTTTCTACAGAGAACTATGGCTACACCTTC. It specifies CASSFSTENYGYTF.

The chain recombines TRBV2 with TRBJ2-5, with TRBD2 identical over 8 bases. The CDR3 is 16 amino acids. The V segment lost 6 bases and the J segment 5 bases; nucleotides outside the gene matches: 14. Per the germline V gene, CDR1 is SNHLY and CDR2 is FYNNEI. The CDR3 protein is CASSSLAGGDLETQYF. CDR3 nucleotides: TGTGCCAGCAGCTCTCTAGCCGGGGGGGATTTGGAGACCCAGTACTTC.

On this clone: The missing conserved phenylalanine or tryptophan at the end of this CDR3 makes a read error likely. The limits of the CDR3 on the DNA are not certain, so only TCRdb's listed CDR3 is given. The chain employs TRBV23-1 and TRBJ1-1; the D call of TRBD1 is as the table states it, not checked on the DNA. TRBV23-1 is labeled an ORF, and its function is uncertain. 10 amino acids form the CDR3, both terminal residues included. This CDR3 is CASSQSRDRV.

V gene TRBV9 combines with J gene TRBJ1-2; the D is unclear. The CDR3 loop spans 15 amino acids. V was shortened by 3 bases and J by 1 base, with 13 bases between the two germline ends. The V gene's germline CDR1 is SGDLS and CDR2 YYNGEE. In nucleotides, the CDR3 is TGTGCCAGCAGCGACTATTCGGGGTATAACTATGGCTACACCTTC. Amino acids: CASSDYSGYNYGYTF. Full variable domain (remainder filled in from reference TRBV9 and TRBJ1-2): DSGVTQTPKHLITATGQRVTLRCSPRSGDLSVYWYQQSLDQGLQFLIQYYNGEERAKGNILERFSAQQFPDLHSELNLSSLELGDSALYFCASSDYSGYNYGYTFGSGTRLTVV.

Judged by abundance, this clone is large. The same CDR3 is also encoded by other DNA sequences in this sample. Here the CDR3 DNA reads TGTGCCAGCAGCTTGGGGGACAGGGGGTCTCGGGAGCAGTACTTC. Translation: CASSLGDRGSREQYF. The chain has TRBV5-4 and TRBJ2-7; 11 nucleotides align to TRBD1. Germline V CDR1 and CDR2: SGHNT, YYREEE (reference sequence). V gave up 0 bases and J gave up 7 bases; unmatched junction bases: 6. The CDR3 runs 15 residues.

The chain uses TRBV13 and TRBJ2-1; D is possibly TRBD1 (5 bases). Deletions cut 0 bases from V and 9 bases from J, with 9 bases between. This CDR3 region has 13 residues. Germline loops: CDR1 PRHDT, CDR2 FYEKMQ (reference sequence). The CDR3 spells CASSLGLGAEQFF. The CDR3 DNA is TGTGCCAGCAGCTTAGGCCTTGGGGCTGAGCAGTTCTTC. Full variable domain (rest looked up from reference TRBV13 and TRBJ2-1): AAGVIQSPRHLIKEKRETATLKCYPIPRHDTVYWYQQGPGQDPQFLISFYEKMQSDKGSIPDRFSAQQFSDYHSELNMSSLELGDSALYFCASSLGLGAEQFFGPGTRLTVL.